This entry features one TCR beta chain sequence. No antigen is known for it. Profiled with immunoSEQ multiplex PCR; TCRdb holds only in-frame clones, not every one. The sample includes some 310,000 clones, just under 80% of them seen just once. The data originate from a study of cytotoxic CD8 clonotypes in ibrutinib-treated CLL. Study-wide findings and caveats: Public clonotypes, found uncommonly, either contracted or stayed stable on treatment.

The CDR3 length is 16 residues. CDR1 is MDHEN and CDR2 is SYDVKM in the germline V gene. Trimming removed 6 bases at V and 7 bases at J, with 21 bases between. The TCR comes from a human donor with chronic lymphocytic leukemia. Sequencing used PBMCs, obtained before ibrutinib treatment. The rearrangement joins TRBV28 to TRBJ1-4, with D possibly matching TRBD1 (6 bases). The CDR3 here is CASSRAVGGRSEKLFF. The CDR3 DNA reads as TGTGCCAGCAGCCGCGCGGTGGGGGGCCGGAGTGAAAAACTGTTTTTT.